The clone carrying this T cell receptor (beta chain) has more than one count but fewer than ten. The CDR3 covers 14 residues. CDR1 is SGHRS, CDR2 YFSETQ, per germline. V lost 0 bases to trimming and J lost 5 bases, with 9 bases between them. This sample was included in a study of T cells after yellow fever vaccination. 5'RACE template switching generated TCR cDNA, adding a universal primer site and UMIs. TCRdb itself ran the 5' RACE reads through MiXCR, one entry per CDR3 protein. The data hold under 250,000 distinct CDR3 sequences, with 6.9% observed a single time. The source of this sequence is a man aged 25 to 40 who received the YFV17D yellow fever vaccine. The material sequenced was CD4+ T cells sorted from PBMCs, taken 15 days after the yellow fever booster vaccination. The chain carries TRBV5-1 and TRBJ2-4, with no clear D. In nucleotides, the CDR3 is TGCGCCAGCAGCTTGGGGAGCCGAGAAAACATTCAGTACTTC. This codes for CASSLGSRENIQYF.